This paragraph covers one T cell receptor beta chain sequence. Germline CDR1 is SQVTM and CDR2 is ANQGSEA. The CDR3 totals 13 residues. The V and J ends lost 6 bases and 9 bases respectively, with 18 bases between them. Sequencing was performed with immunoSEQ multiplex PCR; in TCRdb, only in-frame clones are kept and a portion is missing. The sample carries about 120,000 clones, approximately 90% recorded once. The data were obtained in a study of radiotherapy plus CTLA-4 blockade in lung cancer. Study overall: Objective responses were documented in around 19% of patients, with disease control in approximately 32%.

Specimen: peripheral blood, collected from a patient treated with radiotherapy plus ipilimumab. This rearrangement joins TRBV29-1 to TRBJ1-3, with D possibly being TRBD1 (5 bases). This TCR was sampled from a human donor with non-small cell lung cancer that progressed on radiotherapy plus ipilimumab. The DNA of the CDR3 is TGCAGCGTGACAGTGGCCCTGTGGGGCACCATATATTTT. It specifies CSVTVALWGTIYF.